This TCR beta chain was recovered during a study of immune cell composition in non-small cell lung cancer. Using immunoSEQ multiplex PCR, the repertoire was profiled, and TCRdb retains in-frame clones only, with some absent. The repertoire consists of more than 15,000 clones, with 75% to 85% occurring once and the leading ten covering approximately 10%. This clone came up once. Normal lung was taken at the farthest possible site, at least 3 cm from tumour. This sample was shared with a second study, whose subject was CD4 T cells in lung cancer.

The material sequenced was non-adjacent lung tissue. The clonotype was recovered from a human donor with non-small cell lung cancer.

CDR3 amino acids: CATSRDRTGAEETQYF. The CDR3 DNA follows: TGTGCCACCAGCAGAGATCGAACAGGGGCGGAAGAGACCCAGTACTTC. The V and J genes are TRBV15 and TRBJ2-5; 7 bases line up with TRBD1. J lost 3 bases, V lost 0 bases, and 7 bases had no gene match. The length of the CDR3 is 16 residues. CDR1 and CDR2 from the germline V gene are LNHNV and YYDKDF (reference sequence).